This T cell receptor (beta chain) was sequenced for a study of early T cells in non-severe SARS-CoV-2 infection. Study-wide context: The input, bulk RNA from unsorted whole blood, was sequenced, and chains were unpaired.

TCRdb re-derived calls from the 5' RACE reads in MiXCR, one entry per CDR3 protein. The sample lists about 92,000 distinct CDR3 sequences, 16% occurring once. V was pared by 7 bases and J by 1 base, with 18 bases between. This CDR3 contains 16 residues. CDR1 MDHEN and CDR2 SYDVKM come from the germline V gene. This TCR came from an adult who was a healthcare worker with PCR-confirmed SARS-CoV-2 infection or an uninfected control (not recorded which). The chain is built from TRBV28 and TRBJ2-3; D is uncertain. Sequenced sample: whole blood. In DNA, the CDR3 is TGTGCCAGCAAAGTTTATGGGCCCGCGGGCACAGATACGCAGTATTTT. Its protein is CASKVYGPAGTDTQYF.